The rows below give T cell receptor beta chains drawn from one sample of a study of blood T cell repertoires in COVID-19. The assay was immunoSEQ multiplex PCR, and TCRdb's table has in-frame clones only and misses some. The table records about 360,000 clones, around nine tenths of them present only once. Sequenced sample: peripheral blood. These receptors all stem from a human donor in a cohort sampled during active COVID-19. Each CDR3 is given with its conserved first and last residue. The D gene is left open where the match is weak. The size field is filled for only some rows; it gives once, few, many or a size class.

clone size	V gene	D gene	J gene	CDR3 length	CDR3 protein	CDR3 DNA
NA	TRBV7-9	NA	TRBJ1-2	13	CASRPQGHDGYTF	TGTGCCAGCAGGCCACAGGGACATGATGGCTACACCTTC
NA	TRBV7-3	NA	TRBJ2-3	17	CASSLRPGSLSTDTQYF	TGTGCCAGCAGCTTAAGGCCCGGGAGTCTGAGCACAGATACGCAGTATTTT
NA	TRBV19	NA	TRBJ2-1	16	CASSPQDGGSYNEQFF	TGTGCCAGTAGTCCCCAGGACGGGGGCTCCTACAATGAGCAGTTCTTC
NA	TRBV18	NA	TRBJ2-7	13	CASSPGRTYEQYF	TGTGCCAGCTCACCGGGCCGGACCTACGAGCAGTACTTC
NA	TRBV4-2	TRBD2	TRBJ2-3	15	CASSQGQAGVDTQYF	TGTGCCAGCAGCCAAGGGCAGGCGGGGGTGGATACGCAGTATTTT
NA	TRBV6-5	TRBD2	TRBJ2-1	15	CASRLSGRDYTEQFF	TGTGCCAGCAGACTTAGCGGGAGGGACTACACTGAGCAGTTCTTC
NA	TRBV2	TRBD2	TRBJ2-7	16	CASSWGLSGRGYEQYF	TGTGCCAGCAGTTGGGGCCTTAGCGGGAGGGGTTACGAGCAGTACTTC
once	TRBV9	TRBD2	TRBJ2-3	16	CASSVAAGGLTDTQYF	TGTGCCAGCAGCGTAGCTGCGGGGGGACTCACAGATACGCAGTATTTT
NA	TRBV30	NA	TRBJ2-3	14	CAWSGAGLTDTQYF	TGTGCCTGGAGTGGGGCGGGACTCACAGATACGCAGTATTTT
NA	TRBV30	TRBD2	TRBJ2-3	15	CAWTKREGPRDTQYF	TGTGCCTGGACAAAGCGGGAGGGCCCCAGAGATACGCAGTATTTT
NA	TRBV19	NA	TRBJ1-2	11	CATNSGFGYTF	TGTGCCACCAATTCGGGTTTTGGCTACACCTTC
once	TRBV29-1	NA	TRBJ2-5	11	CSVARQETQYF	TGCAGCGTTGCCAGACAAGAGACCCAGTACTTC
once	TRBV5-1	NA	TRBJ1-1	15	CASSLLYDGGGEAFF	TGCGCCAGCAGCTTGCTCTATGACGGAGGCGGGGAAGCTTTCTTT
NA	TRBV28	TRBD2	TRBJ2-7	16	CASSSPPGSGSYEQYF	TGTGCCAGCAGTTCACCCCCGGGTAGCGGGTCCTACGAGCAGTACTTC
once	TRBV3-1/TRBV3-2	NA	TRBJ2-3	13	CASSQGAVYTQYF	TGTGCCAGCAGCCAAGGAGCCGTGTATACGCAGTATTTT
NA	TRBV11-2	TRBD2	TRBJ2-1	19	CASSLWRLAGGPLHDEQFF	TGTGCCAGCAGCTTATGGAGGCTAGCGGGGGGGCCGCTTCACGATGAGCAGTTCTTC
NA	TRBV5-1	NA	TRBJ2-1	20	CASSPPDSLTPSKAYNEQFF	TGCGCCAGCAGCCCACCGGACAGCTTAACACCTTCTAAGGCCTACAATGAGCAGTTCTTC
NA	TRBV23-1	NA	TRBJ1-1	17	CASSPRVKRNMNTEAFF	TGCGCCAGCAGTCCACGGGTTAAGCGAAACATGAACACTGAAGCTTTCTTT
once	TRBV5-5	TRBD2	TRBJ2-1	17	CASSFRLAGGPYNEQFF	TGTGCCAGCAGCTTCCGACTAGCGGGGGGGCCCTACAATGAGCAGTTCTTC
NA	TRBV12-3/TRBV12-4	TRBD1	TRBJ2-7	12	CASSRGLHHQDF	TGTGCCAGCAGTAGGGGGCTCCATCATCAGGACTTC
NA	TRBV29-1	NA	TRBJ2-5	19	CSVEPLTGRVGTREETQYF	TGCAGCGTTGAACCCTTGACAGGCCGAGTGGGGACGAGAGAAGAGACCCAGTACTTC
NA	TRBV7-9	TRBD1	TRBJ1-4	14	CASSSQGAREKLFF	TGTGCCAGCAGTTCTCAGGGGGCGCGGGAAAAACTGTTTTTT
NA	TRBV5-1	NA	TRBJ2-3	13	CASSVDFTDTQYF	TGCGCCAGCAGCGTCGACTTCACAGATACGCAGTATTTT
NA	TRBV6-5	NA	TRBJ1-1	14	CASITGGPVTEAFF	TGTGCCAGCATTACGGGGGGGCCCGTCACTGAAGCTTTCTTT
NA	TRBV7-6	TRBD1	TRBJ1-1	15	CASSSLVTGAPEAFF	TGTGCCAGCAGCTCCCTTGTGACAGGGGCCCCTGAAGCTTTCTTT
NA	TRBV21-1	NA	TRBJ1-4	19	CASSKPLLHQTRTNEKLFF	TGTGCCAGCAGCAAACCACTGCTACACCAGACGAGGACTAATGAAAAACTGTTTTTT
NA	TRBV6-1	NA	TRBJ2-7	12	CASSEPLARQYF	TGTGCCAGCAGTGAACCCTTAGCCAGACAGTACTTC
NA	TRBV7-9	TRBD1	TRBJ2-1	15	CASSSGTGGYNEQFF	TGTGCCAGCAGCTCCGGGACAGGGGGATACAATGAGCAGTTCTTC
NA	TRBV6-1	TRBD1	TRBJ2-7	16	CASSDRDRFLPTEQYF	TGTGCCAGCAGTGATAGGGACAGATTCCTCCCTACCGAGCAGTACTTC
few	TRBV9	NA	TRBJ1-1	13	CASSRGRVTEAFF	TGTGCCAGCAGCAGGGGGAGAGTGACTGAAGCTTTCTTT
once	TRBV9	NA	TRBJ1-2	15	CASSGTVEEPYGYTF	TGTGCCAGCAGCGGTACGGTAGAGGAGCCCTATGGCTACACCTTC
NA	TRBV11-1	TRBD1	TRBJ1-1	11	CASSLDRGAFF	TGTGCCAGCAGCTTGGACAGGGGGGCTTTCTTT
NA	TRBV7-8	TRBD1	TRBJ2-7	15	CASSEQGLGSYEQYF	TGTGCCAGCAGCGAACAGGGGTTAGGTAGCTACGAGCAGTACTTC
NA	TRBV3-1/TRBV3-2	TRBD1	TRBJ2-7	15	CASSSLDRDLYEQYF	TGTGCCAGCAGCTCACTTGACAGGGACCTCTACGAGCAGTACTTC
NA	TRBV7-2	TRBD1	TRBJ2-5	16	CASSLGGTGAPETQYF	TGTGCCAGCAGCTTAGGGGGGACAGGGGCACCAGAGACCCAGTACTTC
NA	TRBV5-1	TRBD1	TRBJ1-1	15	CASSWSGTGGTEAFF	TGCGCCAGCAGCTGGTCGGGGACAGGAGGCACTGAAGCTTTCTTT
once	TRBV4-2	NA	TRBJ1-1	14	CASSQIGFTTEAFF	TGTGCCAGCAGCCAAATCGGGTTTACGACTGAAGCTTTCTTT